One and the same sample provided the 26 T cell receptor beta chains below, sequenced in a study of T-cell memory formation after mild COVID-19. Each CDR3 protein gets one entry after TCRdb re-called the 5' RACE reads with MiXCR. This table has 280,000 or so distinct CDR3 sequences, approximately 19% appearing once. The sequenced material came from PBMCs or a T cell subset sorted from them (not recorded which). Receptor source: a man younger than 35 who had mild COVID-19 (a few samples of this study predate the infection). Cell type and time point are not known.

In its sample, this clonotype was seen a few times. The DNA for the CDR3 is TGTGCCAGCAATCTAGGGCCAGCGGAGACCCAGTACTTC. Its translation: CASNLGPAETQYF. The chain uses TRBV5-5 and TRBJ2-5; D unclear. V was pared by 6 bases and J by 5 bases, with 14 bases between. The CDR3 runs to 13 residues. Per the germline V gene, CDR1 is SGHKS and CDR2 is YYEKEE (reference sequence).

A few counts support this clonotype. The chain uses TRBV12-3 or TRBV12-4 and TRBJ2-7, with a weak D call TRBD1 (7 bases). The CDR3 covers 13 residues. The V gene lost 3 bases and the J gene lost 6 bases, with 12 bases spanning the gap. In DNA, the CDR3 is TGTGCCAGCAGTTTGGGTCAGGGGGGCGAGCAGTACGTC. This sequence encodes CASSLGQGGEQYV.

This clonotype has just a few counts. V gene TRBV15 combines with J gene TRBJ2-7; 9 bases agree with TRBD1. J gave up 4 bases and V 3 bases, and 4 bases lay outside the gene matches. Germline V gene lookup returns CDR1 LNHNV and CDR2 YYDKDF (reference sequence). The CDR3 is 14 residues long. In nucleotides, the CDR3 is TGTGCCACCAGCAGGGGACAGGGAGCTTACGAGCAGTACGTC. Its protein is CATSRGQGAYEQYV.

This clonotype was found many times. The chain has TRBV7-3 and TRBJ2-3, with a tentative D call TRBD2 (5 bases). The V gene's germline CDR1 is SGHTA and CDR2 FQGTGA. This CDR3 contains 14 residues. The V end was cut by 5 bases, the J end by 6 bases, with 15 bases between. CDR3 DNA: TGTGCCAGCAGCCGGACCAGTCGGAGGGATACGCAGTATTTT. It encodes CASSRTSRRDTQYF.

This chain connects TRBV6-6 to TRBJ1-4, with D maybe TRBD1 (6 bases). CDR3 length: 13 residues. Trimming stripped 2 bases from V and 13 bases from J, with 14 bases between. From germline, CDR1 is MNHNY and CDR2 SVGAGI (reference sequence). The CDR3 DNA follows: TGTGCCAGCAGTTACCAGGGGCAACGGGCACTGTTTTTT. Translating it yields CASSYQGQRALFF.

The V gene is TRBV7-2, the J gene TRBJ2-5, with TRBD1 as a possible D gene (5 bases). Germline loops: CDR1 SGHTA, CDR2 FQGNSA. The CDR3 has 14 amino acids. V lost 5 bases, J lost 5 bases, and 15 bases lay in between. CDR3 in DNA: TGTGCCAGCAGCCAGATCAGGGAAAGGGAGACCCAGTACTTC. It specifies CASSQIRERETQYF.

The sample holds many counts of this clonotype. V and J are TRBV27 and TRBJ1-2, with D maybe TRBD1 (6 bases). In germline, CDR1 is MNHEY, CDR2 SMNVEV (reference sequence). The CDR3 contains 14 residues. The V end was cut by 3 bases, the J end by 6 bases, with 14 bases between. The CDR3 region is CASSFPLQGNGYTF. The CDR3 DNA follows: TGTGCCAGCAGTTTCCCTCTTCAGGGGAATGGCTACACCTTC.

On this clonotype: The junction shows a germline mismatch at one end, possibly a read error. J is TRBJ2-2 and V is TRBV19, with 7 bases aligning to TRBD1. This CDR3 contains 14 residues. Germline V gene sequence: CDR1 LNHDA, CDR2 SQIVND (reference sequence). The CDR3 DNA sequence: TGTGCCAGTAGTTGGGGACAGAACACCGGGGAGCTGATTTTT. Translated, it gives CASSWGQNTGELIF.

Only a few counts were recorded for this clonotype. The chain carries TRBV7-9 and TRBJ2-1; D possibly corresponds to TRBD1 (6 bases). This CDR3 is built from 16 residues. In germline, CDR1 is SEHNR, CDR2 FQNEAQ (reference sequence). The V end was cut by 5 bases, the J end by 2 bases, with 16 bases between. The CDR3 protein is CASSLPIRDTYNEQFF. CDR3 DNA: TGTGCCAGCAGCCTACCTATCCGGGACACCTACAATGAGCAGTTCTTC.

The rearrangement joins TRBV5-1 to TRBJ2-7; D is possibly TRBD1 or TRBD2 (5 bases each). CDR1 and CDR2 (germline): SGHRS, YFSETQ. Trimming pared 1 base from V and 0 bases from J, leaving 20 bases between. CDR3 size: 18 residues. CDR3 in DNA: TGCGCCAGCAGCTTGTCTTGGAGAGGGGCCTCAAGCTCCTACGAGCAGTACGTC. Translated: CASSLSWRGASSSYEQYV.

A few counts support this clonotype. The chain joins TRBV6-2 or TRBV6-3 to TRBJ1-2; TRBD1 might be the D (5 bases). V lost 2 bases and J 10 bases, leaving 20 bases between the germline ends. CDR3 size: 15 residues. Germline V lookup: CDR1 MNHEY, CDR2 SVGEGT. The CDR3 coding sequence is TGTGCCAGCAGTTACCCCTGGGGGGACGGCGCTGACTACACCTTC. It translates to CASSYPWGDGADYTF.

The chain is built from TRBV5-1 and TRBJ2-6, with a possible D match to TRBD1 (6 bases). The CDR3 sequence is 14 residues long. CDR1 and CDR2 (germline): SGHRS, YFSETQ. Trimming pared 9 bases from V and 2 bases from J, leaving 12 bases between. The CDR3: CATSRTAGANVLTF. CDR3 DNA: TGCGCCACCTCCAGGACAGCTGGGGCCAACGTCCTGACTTTC.

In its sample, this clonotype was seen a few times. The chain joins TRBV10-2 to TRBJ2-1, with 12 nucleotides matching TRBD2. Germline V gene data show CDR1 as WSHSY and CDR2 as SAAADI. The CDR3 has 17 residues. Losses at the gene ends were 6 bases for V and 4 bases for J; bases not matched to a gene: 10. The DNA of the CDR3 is TGCGCCAGCAGACCCACTAGCGGGGGGCCCCGATACAATGAGCAGTTCTTC. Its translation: CASRPTSGGPRYNEQFF.

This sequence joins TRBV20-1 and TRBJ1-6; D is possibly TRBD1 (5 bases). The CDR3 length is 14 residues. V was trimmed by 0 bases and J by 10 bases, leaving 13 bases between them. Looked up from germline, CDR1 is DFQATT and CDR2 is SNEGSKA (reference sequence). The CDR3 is CSARDPGGISPLHF. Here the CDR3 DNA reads TGCAGTGCTAGAGATCCCGGGGGAATATCACCCCTCCACTTT.

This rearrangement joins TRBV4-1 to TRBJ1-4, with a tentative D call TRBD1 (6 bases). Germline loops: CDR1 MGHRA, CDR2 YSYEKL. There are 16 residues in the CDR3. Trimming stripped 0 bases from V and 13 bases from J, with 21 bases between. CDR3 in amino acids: CASSQESRQELGGLFF. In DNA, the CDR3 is TGCGCCAGCAGCCAAGAAAGCAGGCAGGAACTAGGGGGACTGTTTTTT.

The chain's CDR3 is CASSPGTGDAGELFF. CDR3 bases: TGCGCCAGCAGCCCCGGGACAGGGGATGCCGGGGAGCTGTTTTTT. The chain links TRBV5-1 to TRBJ2-2; the match to TRBD1 covers 10 bases. V lost 4 bases, J lost 6 bases, and 6 bases stayed unmatched. The length of the CDR3 is 15 residues. CDR1 and CDR2 (germline): SGHRS, YFSETQ.

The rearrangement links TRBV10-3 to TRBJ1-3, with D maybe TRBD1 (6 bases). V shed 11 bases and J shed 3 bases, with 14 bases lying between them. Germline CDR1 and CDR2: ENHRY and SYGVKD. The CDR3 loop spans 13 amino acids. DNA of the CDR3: TGTGCCTCAGGTGGGGGCAATGGAAACACCATATATTTT. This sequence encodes CASGGGNGNTIYF.

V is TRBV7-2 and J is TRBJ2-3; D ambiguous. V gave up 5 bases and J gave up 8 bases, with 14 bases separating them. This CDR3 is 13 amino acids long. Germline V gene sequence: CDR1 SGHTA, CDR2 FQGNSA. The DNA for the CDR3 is TGTGCCAGCAGCCGAGGAGACGCCGGTACGCAGTATTTT. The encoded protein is CASSRGDAGTQYF.

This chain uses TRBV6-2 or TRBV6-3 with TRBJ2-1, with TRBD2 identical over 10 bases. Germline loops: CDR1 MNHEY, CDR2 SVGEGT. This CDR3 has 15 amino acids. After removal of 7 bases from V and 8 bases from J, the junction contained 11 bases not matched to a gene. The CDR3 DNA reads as TGTGCCAGCACCAGCAGCGGGGGGGCCGGCCATGAGCAGTTCTTC. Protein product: CASTSSGGAGHEQFF.

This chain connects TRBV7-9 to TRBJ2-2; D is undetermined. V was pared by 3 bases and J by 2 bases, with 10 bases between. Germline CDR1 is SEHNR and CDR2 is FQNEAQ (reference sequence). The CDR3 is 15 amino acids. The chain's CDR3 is CASSFSMINTGELFF. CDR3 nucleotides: TGTGCCAGCAGCTTTAGTATGATCAACACCGGGGAGCTGTTTTTT.

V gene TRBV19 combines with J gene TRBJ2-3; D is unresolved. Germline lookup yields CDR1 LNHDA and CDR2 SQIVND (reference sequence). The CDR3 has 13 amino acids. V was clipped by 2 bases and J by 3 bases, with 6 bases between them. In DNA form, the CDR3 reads TGTGCCAGTAGTATACCTGCGACAGATACGCAGTATTTT. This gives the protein CASSIPATDTQYF.

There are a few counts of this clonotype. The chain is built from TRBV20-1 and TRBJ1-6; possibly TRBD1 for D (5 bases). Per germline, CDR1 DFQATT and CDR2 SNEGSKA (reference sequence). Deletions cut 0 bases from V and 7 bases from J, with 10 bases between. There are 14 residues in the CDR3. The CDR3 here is CSARDRQLNSPLHF. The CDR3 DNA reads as TGCAGTGCTAGAGATAGACAGTTAAATTCACCCCTCCACTTT.

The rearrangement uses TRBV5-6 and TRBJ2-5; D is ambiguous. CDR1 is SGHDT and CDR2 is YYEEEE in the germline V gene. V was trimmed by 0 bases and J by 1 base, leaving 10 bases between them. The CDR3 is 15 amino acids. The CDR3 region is CASSLEVGVQETQYF. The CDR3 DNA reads TGTGCCAGCAGCTTGGAGGTCGGCGTCCAAGAGACCCAGTACTTC.

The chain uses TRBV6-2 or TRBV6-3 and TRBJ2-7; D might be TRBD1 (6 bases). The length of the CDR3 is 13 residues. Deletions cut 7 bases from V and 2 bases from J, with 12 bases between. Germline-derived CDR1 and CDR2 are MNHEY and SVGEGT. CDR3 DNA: TGTGCCAGCAACTTGGACAGCCCCTACGAGCAGTACTTC. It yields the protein CASNLDSPYEQYF.

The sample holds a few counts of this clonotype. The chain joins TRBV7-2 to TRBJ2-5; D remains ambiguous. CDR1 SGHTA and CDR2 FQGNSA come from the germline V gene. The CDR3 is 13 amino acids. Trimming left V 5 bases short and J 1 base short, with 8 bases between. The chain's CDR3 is CASSARTQETQYF. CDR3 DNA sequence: TGTGCCAGCAGCGCCCGGACCCAAGAGACCCAGTACTTC.

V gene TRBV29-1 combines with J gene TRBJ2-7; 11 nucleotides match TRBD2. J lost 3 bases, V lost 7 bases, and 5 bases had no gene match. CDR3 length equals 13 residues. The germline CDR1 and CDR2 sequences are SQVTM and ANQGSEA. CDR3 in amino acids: CSALTSGVYEQYF. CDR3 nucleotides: TGCAGCGCCTTGACTAGCGGGGTCTACGAGCAGTACTTC.